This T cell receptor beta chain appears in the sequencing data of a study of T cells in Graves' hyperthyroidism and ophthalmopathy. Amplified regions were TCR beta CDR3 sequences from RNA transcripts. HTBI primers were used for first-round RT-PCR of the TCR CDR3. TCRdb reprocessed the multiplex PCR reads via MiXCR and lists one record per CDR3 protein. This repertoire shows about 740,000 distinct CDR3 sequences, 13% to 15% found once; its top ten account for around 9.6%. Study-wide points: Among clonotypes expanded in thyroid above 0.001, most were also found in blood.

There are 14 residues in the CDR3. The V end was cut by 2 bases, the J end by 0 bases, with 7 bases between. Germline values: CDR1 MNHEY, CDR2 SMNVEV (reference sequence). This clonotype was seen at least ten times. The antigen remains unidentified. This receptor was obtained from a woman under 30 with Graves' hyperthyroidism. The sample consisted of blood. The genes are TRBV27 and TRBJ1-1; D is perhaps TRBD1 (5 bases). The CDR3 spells CASSLGGVNTEAFF. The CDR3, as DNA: TGTGCCAGCAGTTTAGGGGGGGTGAACACTGAAGCTTTCTTT.